Each of the 32 T cell receptor beta chains below was sequenced from the same sample in a study of human T cells and chemical hapten exposure (dated by TCRdb to about 2021). The library was built by means of RACE. Sequencing relied on a NextSeq 500. TCRdb trimmed public reads at Q25 via fastp, called clones via MiXCR and kept in-frame beta chains. Rows are unified per CDR3 protein, each entry keeping the most common DNA and genes. The sample contains 95,000 to 100,000 distinct CDR3 sequences, roughly a tenth of them found a single time. The ten largest account for 3.1% of the sample. Reading the label with the study, this specimen's time point is: pre-sensitization, week 0. Per the publication, the treatment or condition label means: therapeutic diphenylcyclopropenone sensitization with weekly scalp DPC. The sample consisted of whole blood, taken in connection with sensitization to the hapten diphenylcyclopropenone (DPC). The receptors were gathered from a woman aged 60 to 75 with alopecia areata. Some clones in this sample may be carry-over from other donors' samples.

The chain is built from TRBV11-3 and TRBJ2-1; TRBD1 aligns across 9 bases. The CDR3 runs to 19 residues. Germline CDR1 is SGHNT and CDR2 is YENEEA. The junction had 11 bases not matched to a gene; V was cut back by 0 bases and J by 2 bases. For the CDR3, the DNA is TGTGCCAGCAGCTTAGATGGGAGGATAAGACAGGGGGCCTACAATGAGCAGTTCTTC. Its translation: CASSLDGRIRQGAYNEQFF.

The V call is TRBV5-1, the J call TRBJ2-5; TRBD1 matches 10 bases. The trim removed 4 bases at V and 5 bases at J, leaving 5 bases unmatched. CDR1 and CDR2 (germline): SGHRS, YFSETQ. CDR3 length equals 14 residues. The CDR3, as DNA: TGCGCCAGCAGCCTGACAGGGGGCAGGGAGACCCAGTACTTC. Translated, it gives CASSLTGGRETQYF.

This clonotype has ten or more counts. V is TRBV4-1 and J is TRBJ1-5, with D perhaps matching TRBD1 (5 bases). From germline, CDR1 is MGHRA and CDR2 YSYEKL. CDR3 length equals 16 residues. V gave up 0 bases and J gave up 4 bases, with 13 bases separating them. This CDR3 is CASSQEPGVLNQPQHF. CDR3 bases: TGCGCCAGCAGCCAAGAGCCGGGGGTATTGAATCAGCCCCAGCATTTT.

There are many counts of this clonotype. The J gene is TRBJ1-1, the V gene TRBV5-6; the match to TRBD1 covers 9 bases. Per germline, CDR1 SGHDT and CDR2 YYEEEE. This CDR3 has 16 residues. J was trimmed by 4 bases and V by 4 bases; bases with no gene match: 11. The CDR3 loop reads CASSQSWDRVRTEAFF. CDR3 bases: TGTGCCAGCAGCCAAAGTTGGGACAGGGTGCGCACTGAAGCTTTCTTT.

This clonotype was detected ten times or more. The chain has TRBV7-6 and TRBJ1-1; possible D gene TRBD1, 5 bases. CDR1 and CDR2 (germline): SGHVS, FNYEAQ. V was trimmed by 5 bases and J by 4 bases, leaving 17 bases between them. The CDR3 is 15 residues long. The CDR3 region is CASSLGRQGGTEAFF. The CDR3 bases are TGTGCCAGCAGCCTGGGGCGCCAGGGAGGCACTGAAGCTTTCTTT.

This clonotype was seen many times. V usage is TRBV7-2 and J usage is TRBJ1-2; 9 nucleotides line up with TRBD1. Germline assignment: CDR1 SGHTA and CDR2 FQGNSA. This CDR3 is built from 15 residues. V was clipped by 1 base and J by 5 bases; unmatched bases: 5. Here the CDR3 DNA reads TGTGCCAGCAGCTTAGGTGCTGGACAGGGGTATGGCTACACCTTC. Its translation: CASSLGAGQGYGYTF.

Comment on this clonotype: One end of the junction fails to match germline, which may point to a read error. The CDR3 loop is CASSIGPREDQPQQF. The CDR3 nucleotides are TGTGCCAGCTCTATAGGGCCAAGGGAGGATCAGCCCCAGCAATTT. J is TRBJ1-5 and V is TRBV18, with no clear D. Germline V gives CDR1 KGHSH, CDR2 LQKENI. This CDR3 has 15 residues.

This clonotype was observed many times. The CDR3 bases are TGTGCCAGCAGCCAAGATACGACAGGGTATGGCTACACCTTC. Encoded protein: CASSQDTTGYGYTF. The chain recombines TRBV3-1 with TRBJ1-2; 7 nucleotides align to TRBD1. Germline assignment: CDR1 LGHDT and CDR2 YNNKEL (reference sequence). J was trimmed by 5 bases and V by 0 bases; bases with no gene match: 3. This CDR3 region has 14 residues.

The chain combines TRBV29-1 with TRBJ2-6; D unresolved. CDR3 length equals 13 residues. CDR1 SQVTM and CDR2 ANQGSEA come from the germline V gene. V lost 2 bases and J 0 bases, leaving 2 bases between the germline ends. The CDR3: CSVEYSGANVLTF. CDR3 DNA sequence: TGCAGCGTTGAATACTCTGGGGCCAACGTCCTGACTTTC.

This clonotype was observed a handful of times. The CDR3 DNA reads TGTGCCTGGAGGGGCACAGGGAATTGGCTCCGTGGCTACACCTTC. Residues: CAWRGTGNWLRGYTF. The chain combines TRBV30 with TRBJ1-2, with a weak D call TRBD1 (6 bases). The CDR3 is made up of 15 amino acids. Trimming removed 3 bases from V and 7 bases from J, with 21 bases in between. Germline CDR1 reads GTSNPN; CDR2 reads SVGIG (reference sequence). The complete variable domain, with remaining parts taken from reference TRBV30 and TRBJ1-2, reads SQTIHQWPATLVQPVGSPLSLECTVEGTSNPNLYWYRQAAGRGLQLLFYSVGIGQISSEVPQNLSASRPQDRQFILSSKKLLLSDSGFYLCAWRGTGNWLRGYTFGSGTRLTVV.

The table lists this clonotype with many counts. The genes are TRBV6-4 and TRBJ2-3; 7 bases fit TRBD1. Unmatched junction bases numbered 3, after V lost 2 bases and J lost 1 base. This CDR3 region has 15 residues. CDR1 is MRHNA, CDR2 SNTAGT, per germline. In DNA form, the CDR3 reads TGTGCCAGCAGTGACGGTCAGGGGGGCACAGATACGCAGTATTTT. It yields the protein CASSDGQGGTDTQYF.

This sequence joins TRBV4-2 and TRBJ2-3; TRBD1 matches 9 bases. The V and J ends lost 1 base and 3 bases, in that order; junction bases with no gene match: 2. The CDR3 covers 15 residues. Germline CDR1 LGHNA, CDR2 YNFKEQ. The CDR3 protein is CASSQAGQGTDTQYF. The CDR3 DNA reads TGTGCCAGCAGCCAAGCGGGACAGGGAACAGATACGCAGTATTTT.

In this sample, this clonotype turned up a few times. The chain links TRBV20-1 to TRBJ1-6, with 7 bases lining up with TRBD1. Germline loops: CDR1 DFQATT, CDR2 SNEGSKA (reference sequence). The CDR3 totals 13 residues. J was trimmed by 10 bases and V by 3 bases; bases with no gene match: 6. The CDR3 region is CSARTGRFSPLHF. The CDR3 DNA follows: TGCAGTGCTAGGACAGGGCGTTTCTCACCCCTCCACTTT.

This clonotype was recorded a few times. A much larger clone lies a single base off, so this may be a read error. The chain combines TRBV7-3 with TRBJ2-2, with a tentative D call TRBD1 (6 bases). V gave up 5 bases and J gave up 1 base, with 8 bases separating them. This CDR3 has 14 amino acids. Looked up from germline, CDR1 is SGHTA and CDR2 is FQGTGA. CDR3 residues: CASSRTVNTGELFF. As DNA, the CDR3 is TGTGCCAGCAGCCGGACAGTGAACACCGGGGAGCTGTTTTTT.

To note about this clonotype: This may come from a read error, since a much larger clone is one base off. J is TRBJ1-1 and V is TRBV20-1; tentative D call: TRBD1 (5 bases). Trimming shortened V by 0 bases and J by 1 base, and 15 bases separated the two germline ends. Germline CDR1 reads DFQATT; CDR2 reads SNEGSKA (reference sequence). The CDR3 spans 16 residues. As DNA, the CDR3 is TGCAGTGCTAGAGATGCCTCGCGAGGGACGAACACTGAAGCTTTCTTT. Its protein product is CSARDASRGTNTEAFF.

This clonotype was seen only a few times. The rearrangement joins TRBV29-1 to TRBJ1-1; D gene ambiguous. V dropped 8 bases and J dropped 2 bases, with 9 bases sitting between them. This CDR3 region has 11 residues. CDR1 SQVTM and CDR2 ANQGSEA come from the germline V gene. The CDR3 DNA follows: TGCAGCTCATGGAGAAACACTGAAGCTTTCTTT. Protein sequence: CSSWRNTEAFF.

This clonotype occurred a few times. The J gene is TRBJ2-3, the V gene TRBV7-9; perhaps TRBD2 as D (6 bases). Germline values: CDR1 SEHNR, CDR2 FQNEAQ (reference sequence). This CDR3 has 15 residues. V was pared by 5 bases and J by 2 bases, with 14 bases between. CDR3 loop: CASSRQGLPTDTQYF. DNA of the CDR3: TGTGCCAGCAGCCGTCAGGGACTCCCCACAGATACGCAGTATTTT. Together with reference TRBV7-9 and TRBJ2-3, the CDR3 gives the full variable domain: DTGVSQNPRHKITKRGQNVTFRCDPISEHNRLYWYRQTLGQGPEFLTYFQNEAQLEKSRLLSDRFSAERPKGSFSTLEIQRTEQGDSAMYLCASSRQGLPTDTQYFGPGTRLTVL.

This clonotype was observed at least ten times. The chain recombines TRBV20-1 with TRBJ2-7; perhaps D is TRBD1 or TRBD2 (5 bases each). Germline-derived CDR1 and CDR2 are DFQATT and SNEGSKA (reference sequence). The CDR3 loop spans 13 amino acids. Trimming removed 4 bases from V and 4 bases from J, with 14 bases in between. In DNA, the CDR3 is TGCAGTGCTACCCTGGGACGAACTTACGAGCAGTACTTC. It specifies CSATLGRTYEQYF.

This clonotype was seen at least ten times. The V and J genes are TRBV6-6 and TRBJ1-2; D is ambiguous. This CDR3 contains 12 residues. CDR1 is MNHNY and CDR2 is SVGAGI in the germline V gene (reference sequence). V shed 5 bases and J shed 6 bases, with 10 bases lying between them. The CDR3 protein is CASSSGHDGYTF. The CDR3 DNA follows: TGTGCCAGCAGTAGCGGGCACGATGGCTACACCTTC.

The chain combines TRBV7-9 with TRBJ2-2, with D tentatively TRBD2 (6 bases). This CDR3 is 14 amino acids long. In germline, CDR1 is SEHNR, CDR2 FQNEAQ (reference sequence). V was shortened by 5 bases and J by 4 bases, with 11 bases between the two germline ends. DNA for the CDR3: TGTGCCAGCAGCCAGGCGGGGCCCACCGGGGAGCTGTTTTTT. Translating it yields CASSQAGPTGELFF.

For the CDR3, the DNA is TGTGCCAGCAGCCCATTAGCGGGGACGCAGTATTTT. As protein: CASSPLAGTQYF. The chain recombines TRBV9 with TRBJ2-3; 8 nucleotides match TRBD2. V gave up 4 bases and J gave up 9 bases; unmatched junction bases: 4. The germline V gene encodes CDR1 SGDLS and CDR2 YYNGEE. CDR3 length: 12 residues.

This chain uses TRBV2 with TRBJ2-2, with D maybe TRBD1 (5 bases). The germline gives CDR1 SNHLY, CDR2 FYNNEI. There are 17 residues in the CDR3. Trimming shortened V by 6 bases and J by 3 bases, and 20 bases separated the two germline ends. The CDR3 DNA sequence: TGTGCCAGCAGCGGACAAGGGCACGTGCGAGACACCGGGGAGCTGTTTTTT. Translated: CASSGQGHVRDTGELFF.

The chain links TRBV18 to TRBJ2-2; maybe TRBD1 (5 bases). The CDR3 is 16 residues long. V dropped 0 bases and J dropped 4 bases, with 12 bases sitting between them. The germline V gene has CDR1 KGHSH and CDR2 LQKENI. For the CDR3, the DNA is TGTGCCAGCTCACCACCCCAGGGTCGCGCCACCGGGGAGCTGTTTTTT. Protein product: CASSPPQGRATGELFF.

This clonotype was seen repeatedly, ten times or more. The chain links TRBV4-2 to TRBJ1-2; D gene unclear. CDR1 and CDR2 (germline): LGHNA, YNFKEQ. The CDR3 is 14 residues long. V lost 2 bases, J lost 4 bases, and 11 bases lay in between. The CDR3 here is CASSQLTPTYGYTF. In DNA, the CDR3 is TGTGCCAGCAGCCAACTGACGCCAACCTATGGCTACACCTTC.

This clonotype was detected a few times. The chain joins TRBV5-1 to TRBJ2-2; 10 bases are a match to TRBD2. CDR3 length equals 15 residues. Germline lookup yields CDR1 SGHRS and CDR2 YFSETQ. J gave up 0 bases and V 7 bases, and 3 bases lay outside the gene matches. This chain's CDR3 is CASGLAGANTGELFF. As DNA, the CDR3 is TGCGCCAGCGGGCTAGCGGGGGCGAACACCGGGGAGCTGTTTTTT.

This clonotype has a count of ten or more. The rearrangement uses TRBV20-1 and TRBJ2-1; the D gene is possibly TRBD2 (6 bases). The CDR3 extends over 13 amino acids. Trimming took off 6 bases at V and 7 bases at J, with 16 bases between the two ends. Germline values: CDR1 DFQATT, CDR2 SNEGSKA (reference sequence). In DNA form, the CDR3 reads TGCAGTGCAAATCCGGGACTCCTAAATGAGCAGTTCTTC. It encodes CSANPGLLNEQFF.

This clonotype was seen a handful of times. The genes are TRBV11-2 and TRBJ2-2; D is unclear. The V end was cut by 5 bases, the J end by 6 bases, with 19 bases between. This CDR3 contains 16 residues. The V gene's germline CDR1 is SGHAT and CDR2 FQNNGV. CDR3 sequence (DNA): TGTGCCAGCAGCCAGTACCGATCGAGGTCCGCCGGGGAGCTGTTTTTT. This translates into CASSQYRSRSAGELFF.

V is TRBV20-1 and J is TRBJ1-1, with D perhaps TRBD1 (5 bases). CDR1 is DFQATT, CDR2 SNEGSKA, per germline (reference sequence). V was clipped by 3 bases and J by 4 bases, with 12 bases between them. The CDR3 has 13 residues. The CDR3 sequence: CSASPREGTEAFF. CDR3 DNA: TGCAGTGCTAGCCCCAGGGAGGGCACTGAAGCTTTCTTT.

This clonotype was recorded a few times. J is TRBJ2-7 and V is TRBV20-1; 7 bases are a match to TRBD1. The length of the CDR3 is 15 residues. V lost 6 bases, J lost 2 bases, and 13 bases stayed unmatched. The V gene's germline CDR1 is DFQATT and CDR2 SNEGSKA (reference sequence). This chain's CDR3 is CSAQEARGIPYEQYF. The DNA of the CDR3 is TGCAGTGCCCAGGAGGCCAGGGGGATCCCCTACGAGCAGTACTTC.

This clonotype has at least ten counts. This chain links TRBV7-9 with TRBJ1-6, with a possible D match to TRBD1 (6 bases). The CDR3 covers 15 residues. Germline V gives CDR1 SEHNR, CDR2 FQNEAQ (reference sequence). Trimming removed 5 bases at V and 10 bases at J, with 18 bases between. This CDR3 reads CASSLMGGQDSPLHF. The CDR3 nucleotides are TGTGCCAGCAGCCTTATGGGGGGGCAGGACTCACCCCTCCACTTT.

This clonotype was detected only a few times. The chain is built from TRBV10-3 and TRBJ1-4, with D unresolved. V lost 4 bases and J lost 0, with 9 bases in between. The germline V gene encodes CDR1 ENHRY and CDR2 SYGVKD. The CDR3 spans 15 residues. The CDR3 protein is CAISAQTATNEKLFF. The CDR3 DNA sequence: TGTGCCATCAGTGCTCAGACCGCAACTAATGAAAAACTGTTTTTT.

This clonotype was found many times. The chain links TRBV12-3 or TRBV12-4 to TRBJ2-7, with a weak D call TRBD1 (6 bases). This CDR3 has 15 amino acids. Trimming removed 6 bases at V and 1 base at J, with 16 bases between. The CDR3 region has the DNA TGTGCCAGCAGCCCCGGTACAGGGTCGTCCTACGAGCAGTACTTC. Its protein is CASSPGTGSSYEQYF.